The 32 T cell receptor beta chains below were found in one sample sequenced in a study of shared clonotypes between healthy human individuals. Clones were read by immunoSEQ multiplex PCR, and TCRdb kept only the in-frame ones, dropping some. The sample has roughly 2.5 million clones; over 85% are singletons. Material for sequencing was naive CD4+ T cells sorted from blood. The subset: CD45RA+ positively selected. All receptors come from a man between 18 and 35 years old in good health.

This CDR3 reads CASNVRTGGYEQYF. CDR3 DNA sequence: TGTGCCAGCAACGTACGGACAGGGGGCTACGAGCAGTACTTC. The chain employs TRBV6-1 and TRBJ2-7; 10 nucleotides match TRBD1. CDR1 and CDR2 from the germline V gene are MNHNS and SASEGT. The CDR3 is 14 amino acids. V shed 7 bases, J shed 3 bases, and the junction held 6 bases outside the gene matches.

V usage is TRBV6-6 and J usage is TRBJ1-1; 10 bases align to TRBD1. The germline V gene encodes CDR1 MNHNY and CDR2 SVGAGI (reference sequence). This CDR3 spans 15 amino acids. V lost 6 bases to trimming and J lost 4 bases; unmatched junction nucleotides: 8. The CDR3 sequence: CASRGTGVEGTEAFF. For the CDR3, the DNA is TGTGCCAGCAGGGGGACAGGGGTTGAGGGCACTGAAGCTTTCTTT.

About this clone: The sample carries other DNA sequences with the same CDR3. V usage is TRBV9 and J usage is TRBJ2-3, with D hard to call. The CDR3 covers 14 residues. Trimming removed 0 bases from V and 4 bases from J, with 9 bases in between. Germline-derived CDR1 and CDR2 are SGDLS and YYNGEE. The DNA for the CDR3 is TGTGCCAGCAGCGTAGGTCAAGGCTCAGATACGCAGTATTTT. As protein: CASSVGQGSDTQYF.

This rearrangement joins TRBV11-2 to TRBJ2-7; D is unclear. Trimming cost V 0 bases and J 10 bases, with 10 bases left between them. The CDR3 has 12 amino acids. Germline assignment: CDR1 SGHAT and CDR2 FQNNGV. The CDR3 protein is CASSLDRRPQYF. CDR3 coding DNA: TGTGCCAGCAGCTTAGATAGGCGGCCACAGTACTTC.

This clone showed up just once. The chain recombines TRBV18 with TRBJ2-2, with 10 bases matching TRBD2. Germline lookup yields CDR1 KGHSH and CDR2 LQKENI. The CDR3 has 15 residues. Trimming removed 2 bases from V and 6 bases from J; junction bases left unmatched: 3. In DNA, the CDR3 is TGTGCCAGCTCACCAAAGACTAGCGGGTCCGGGGAGCTGTTTTTT. It is translated as CASSPKTSGSGELFF.

For this clone: This specimen includes other DNA sequences encoding the same CDR3. This chain links TRBV7-2 with TRBJ2-1; unclear D gene. Germline V gene lookup returns CDR1 SGHTA and CDR2 FQGNSA. The CDR3 covers 14 residues. V was clipped by 1 base and J by 1 base, with 5 bases between them. CDR3 bases: TGTGCCAGCAGCTTAGGGAGTTCCTACAATGAGCAGTTCTTC. Protein sequence: CASSLGSSYNEQFF.

The rearrangement links TRBV29-1 to TRBJ2-3; 9 bases agree with TRBD2. The CDR3 is 14 residues long. The germline CDR1 and CDR2 sequences are SQVTM and ANQGSEA. V dropped 1 base and J dropped 1; count of bases not matched to a gene: 0. CDR3 in DNA: TGCAGCGTTGAAGCTAGCGGGGGCACAGATACGCAGTATTTT. It specifies CSVEASGGTDTQYF.

The rearrangement uses TRBV6-5 and TRBJ1-2, with 9 bases that match TRBD1. The CDR3 is 15 residues long. Germline loops: CDR1 MNHEY, CDR2 SVGAGI. V lost 7 bases to trimming and J lost 0 bases; unmatched junction nucleotides: 6. This CDR3 reads CASTPRQGANYGYTF. In DNA, the CDR3 is TGTGCCAGCACTCCAAGACAGGGGGCTAACTATGGCTACACCTTC.

V gene TRBV5-1 combines with J gene TRBJ2-1, with 11 bases lining up with TRBD2. Trimming at V came to 3 bases and at J to 6 bases, leaving 8 bases not matched to a gene. Per the germline V gene, CDR1 is SGHRS and CDR2 is YFSETQ. CDR3 length equals 16 residues. The CDR3 protein is CASSSAWTSGFNEQFF. The CDR3 DNA sequence: TGCGCCAGCAGCTCCGCCTGGACTAGCGGGTTCAATGAGCAGTTCTTC.

In its sample, this clone was seen a few times. CDR3 DNA: TGTGCCACCAGCAGAGAAACGGGAGATATGTACGAGCAGTACTTC. It yields the protein CATSRETGDMYEQYF. This chain joins TRBV15 and TRBJ2-7, with TRBD2 as a possible D gene (6 bases). The CDR3 has 15 residues. Germline V CDR1 and CDR2: LNHNV, YYDKDF (reference sequence). The V end was cut by 0 bases, the J end by 4 bases, with 13 bases between.

The chain is built from TRBV6-1 and TRBJ1-4; possibly TRBD1 for D (5 bases). V was trimmed by 3 bases and J by 4 bases, leaving 15 bases between them. The CDR3 totals 16 residues. Germline V lookup: CDR1 MNHNS, CDR2 SASEGT. The CDR3 DNA reads TGTGCCAGCAGTGACCACACAGGCTTCCTTAATGAAAAACTGTTTTTT. Translated: CASSDHTGFLNEKLFF.

The gene calls are TRBV6-5 and TRBJ2-7, with TRBD1 matching over 9 bases. The germline V gene has CDR1 MNHEY and CDR2 SVGAGI. This CDR3 spans 14 amino acids. V was clipped by 7 bases and J by 6 bases; unmatched bases: 10. DNA of the CDR3: TGTGCCAGCACCACCCGGGACAGGGTGTTCGAGCAGTACTTC. Its translation is CASTTRDRVFEQYF.

The chain uses TRBV30 and TRBJ1-4, with a tentative D call TRBD1 (5 bases). Trimming took 8 bases from V and 5 from J, leaving 15 bases between them. The CDR3 extends over 13 amino acids. Germline lookup yields CDR1 GTSNPN and CDR2 SVGIG (reference sequence). The CDR3 protein is CALRRAGNEKLFF. As DNA, the CDR3 is TGTGCCCTCCGCAGGGCGGGGAATGAAAAACTGTTTTTT.

The chain recombines TRBV4-3 with TRBJ2-7; D ambiguous. The CDR3 spans 12 residues. CDR1 and CDR2 from the germline V gene are LGHNA and YSLEER. Between the trimmed V and J ends, which lost 1 base and 3 bases, there was a span of 4 bases. The CDR3 sequence: CASSQVFYEQYF. CDR3 coding DNA: TGCGCCAGCAGCCAAGTTTTCTACGAGCAGTACTTC.

The genes are TRBV4-1 and TRBJ1-2; no clear D. The length of the CDR3 is 17 residues. Germline V gene sequence: CDR1 MGHRA, CDR2 YSYEKL. Trimming left V 0 bases short and J 2 bases short, with 16 bases between. The CDR3 loop is CASSQDQPGGRNYGYTF. In DNA, the CDR3 is TGCGCCAGCAGCCAAGATCAGCCAGGTGGGAGAAACTATGGCTACACCTTC.

J is TRBJ2-3 and V is TRBV5-1, with 13 nucleotides matching TRBD2. Germline-derived CDR1 and CDR2 are SGHRS and YFSETQ. V shed 4 bases, J shed 4 bases, and the junction held 6 bases outside the gene matches. This CDR3 is built from 16 residues. The CDR3 bases are TGCGCCAGCAGCCACGGGACTAGCGGGAAGCCAGATACGCAGTATTTT. It translates to CASSHGTSGKPDTQYF.

The chain uses TRBV10-3 and TRBJ2-7, with D tentatively TRBD2 (6 bases). V was clipped by 10 bases and J by 0 bases, with 16 bases between them. Germline V gene sequence: CDR1 ENHRY, CDR2 SYGVKD. The CDR3 contains 14 residues. The CDR3 DNA reads TGTGCCACCGGGAGAGGACTTCTCTCCTACGAGCAGTACTTC. Its translation is CATGRGLLSYEQYF.

This clone was counted once. The CDR3, as DNA: TGTGCCTGGAGTGTAGGGAGCTTGGAAGATACGCAGTATTTT. Translated: CAWSVGSLEDTQYF. This chain joins TRBV30 and TRBJ2-3, with a weak D call TRBD2 (5 bases). Germline CDR1 is GTSNPN and CDR2 is SVGIG (reference sequence). Trimming left V 0 bases short and J 5 bases short, with 12 bases between. This CDR3 has 14 residues.

The chain employs TRBV2 and TRBJ2-1; D is perhaps TRBD2 (6 bases). The CDR3 extends over 15 amino acids. From germline, CDR1 is SNHLY and CDR2 FYNNEI. Trimming shortened V by 7 bases and J by 2 bases, and 15 bases separated the two germline ends. CDR3 coding DNA: TGTGCCAGCACCGACAGCGGGTTACCCTACAATGAGCAGTTCTTC. Translating gives CASTDSGLPYNEQFF.

The chain recombines TRBV28 with TRBJ1-1; possibly TRBD1 for D (5 bases). CDR3 length: 14 amino acids. V was pared by 4 bases and J by 4 bases, with 13 bases between. CDR1 MDHEN and CDR2 SYDVKM come from the germline V gene. The CDR3 reads CASSYGGSPTEAFF. The CDR3 DNA follows: TGTGCCAGCAGTTACGGGGGGTCCCCCACTGAAGCTTTCTTT.

The V and J genes are TRBV5-1 and TRBJ2-5; D is perhaps TRBD2 (5 bases). V lost 7 bases and J 2 bases, leaving 15 bases between the germline ends. Germline lookup yields CDR1 SGHRS and CDR2 YFSETQ. The length of the CDR3 is 14 residues. Written as DNA, the CDR3 is TGCGCCAGCCGGTATGGTCGGGGACAAGAGACCCAGTACTTC. Protein: CASRYGRGQETQYF. Complete variable domain (other parts from reference TRBV5-1 and TRBJ2-5): KAGVTQTPRYLIKTRGQQVTLSCSPISGHRSVSWYQQTPGQGLQFLFEYFSETQRNKGNFPGRFSGRQFSNSRSEMNVSTLELGDSALYLCASRYGRGQETQYFGPGTRLLVL.

The rearrangement joins TRBV19 to TRBJ2-3; 9 bases fit TRBD2. CDR1 is LNHDA and CDR2 is SQIVND in the germline V gene (reference sequence). This CDR3 is 16 amino acids long. J was trimmed by 5 bases and V by 6 bases; bases with no gene match: 12. The DNA for the CDR3 is TGTGCCAGTAGCCAAGTAGCGGGGGCGGGGGTAGATACGCAGTATTTT. Translating gives CASSQVAGAGVDTQYF.

The CDR3 DNA is TGTGCCAGCAGCGTGACAGGGGGCGCGGAGACCCAGTACTTC. It encodes CASSVTGGAETQYF. V gene TRBV7-9 combines with J gene TRBJ2-5, with 10 positions matching TRBD1. Germline CDR1 and CDR2: SEHNR and FQNEAQ (reference sequence). After removal of 5 bases from V and 5 bases from J, the junction contained 5 bases not matched to a gene. This CDR3 has 14 amino acids.

The V and J genes are TRBV4-1 and TRBJ2-5; D is ambiguous. Germline V gene sequence: CDR1 MGHRA, CDR2 YSYEKL. The CDR3 has 18 amino acids. The V end was cut by 0 bases, the J end by 4 bases, with 21 bases between. This CDR3 is CASSQDSGDMARRETQYF. For the CDR3, the DNA is TGCGCCAGCAGCCAAGATTCCGGTGATATGGCGAGGAGAGAGACCCAGTACTTC.

This clone was observed a single time. The rearrangement links TRBV14 to TRBJ2-1; 13 bases fit TRBD2. This CDR3 has 15 amino acids. Germline trimming cut 4 bases from V and 8 bases from J; bases unmatched to any gene: 5. From germline, CDR1 is SGHDN and CDR2 FVKESK. The CDR3 coding sequence is TGTGCCAGCAGCCCTCGACTAGCGGGAGGCTATGAGCAGTTCTTC. It encodes CASSPRLAGGYEQFF.

The rearrangement joins TRBV19 to TRBJ1-4, with D hard to call. The CDR3 spans 14 residues. Germline CDR1 and CDR2: LNHDA and SQIVND (reference sequence). V was cut by 8 bases and J by 6 bases, with 16 bases left in between. In DNA, the CDR3 is TGTGCCAGTCTTAACTCGGGAGAGGATGAAAAACTGTTTTTT. Encoded protein: CASLNSGEDEKLFF. The full variable domain, with the rest looked up from reference TRBV19 and TRBJ1-4, is DGGITQSPKYLFRKEGQNVTLSCEQNLNHDAMYWYRQDPGQGLRLIYYSQIVNDFQKGDIAEGYSVSREKKESFPLTVTSAQKNPTAFYLCASLNSGEDEKLFFGSGTQLSVL.

This chain uses TRBV5-1 with TRBJ2-7, with TRBD1 matching 10 bases. V lost 4 bases to trimming and J lost 4 bases; unmatched junction nucleotides: 8. The CDR3 runs to 15 residues. CDR1 and CDR2 from the germline V gene are SGHRS and YFSETQ. The CDR3 bases are TGCGCCAGCAGCCGCCTTGGGACAGGGGCATACGAGCAGTACTTC. Residues: CASSRLGTGAYEQYF.

The chain combines TRBV10-3 with TRBJ2-7; 7 nucleotides align to TRBD1. The germline V gene has CDR1 ENHRY and CDR2 SYGVKD. The J segment lost 0 bases and the V segment lost 7 bases, leaving 3 bases of the junction unmatched. The CDR3 totals 13 residues. The CDR3 loop reads CAITGDSSYEQYF. Here the CDR3 DNA reads TGTGCCATCACCGGGGACAGCTCCTACGAGCAGTACTTC.

With regard to this clone: Additional DNA sequences in this sample encode the identical CDR3. The chain is built from TRBV7-9 and TRBJ1-5; D possibly corresponds to TRBD1 (5 bases). Deletions cut 3 bases from V and 0 bases from J, with 9 bases between. CDR3 length: 15 residues. CDR1 and CDR2 (germline): SEHNR, FQNEAQ (reference sequence). The DNA for the CDR3 is TGTGCCAGCAGCTTGGGTACAGGTAGCAATCAGCCCCAGCATTTT. It specifies CASSLGTGSNQPQHF.

The rearrangement uses TRBV6-1 and TRBJ2-2; 7 nucleotides line up with TRBD1. The junction had 8 bases not matched to a gene; V was cut back by 6 bases and J by 4 bases. The CDR3 is 15 amino acids. Germline CDR1 and CDR2: MNHNS and SASEGT. The CDR3 sequence: CASSSSSGGTGELFF. In DNA form, the CDR3 reads TGTGCCAGCAGCAGTTCGTCAGGGGGCACCGGGGAGCTGTTTTTT.

V and J are TRBV15 and TRBJ2-5; maybe TRBD2 (6 bases). From germline, CDR1 is LNHNV and CDR2 YYDKDF (reference sequence). V lost 0 bases to trimming and J lost 0 bases, with 11 bases between them. CDR3 size: 16 residues. Written as DNA, the CDR3 is TGTGCCACCAGCAGAGATCGCGGGGCAAACCAAGAGACCCAGTACTTC. This gives the protein CATSRDRGANQETQYF.

This sequence joins TRBV7-2 and TRBJ2-2, with D perhaps matching TRBD2 (5 bases). Germline V CDR1 and CDR2: SGHTA, FQGNSA. Trimming took off 6 bases at V and 0 bases at J, with 14 bases between the two ends. This CDR3 contains 16 residues. This chain's CDR3 is CASSPGGVSNTGELFF. Written as DNA, the CDR3 is TGTGCCAGCAGTCCTGGAGGCGTCTCGAACACCGGGGAGCTGTTTTTT. The entire variable domain, with the rest obtained from reference TRBV7-2 and TRBJ2-2, is as follows: GAGVSQSPSNKVTEKGKDVELRCDPISGHTALYWYRQSLGQGLEFLIYFQGNSAPDKSGLPSDRFSAERTGGSVSTLTIQRTQQEDSAVYLCASSPGGVSNTGELFFGEGSRLTVL.